The clone carrying this TCR beta chain was seen at least ten times. The library was built from 400 to 500 ng RNA with molecular barcoded adaptors for alpha/delta and beta/gamma chains. TCRdb re-analysed the reads in MiXCR, keeping a single row per CDR3 protein. The repertoire consists of under 30,000 distinct CDR3 sequences, with 20% to 25% occurring once and the leading ten covering more than 40%. These data belong to a study of read filtering for tumor transcriptome and immune sequencing. V lost 1 base to trimming and J lost 6 bases, with 10 bases between them. The CDR3 sequence is 14 residues long. Germline values: CDR1 SGHKS, CDR2 YYEKEE (reference sequence).

The receptor was derived from a donor aged 40 or over with multiple myeloma. The source material was a population of CD138-negative cells sorted from bone marrow. The chain links TRBV5-5 to TRBJ2-2; perhaps TRBD1 as D (5 bases). DNA of the CDR3: TGTGCCAGCAGCTTGATATCCAGGGCCGGGGAGCTGTTTTTT. The encoded protein is CASSLISRAGELFF.